This entry is about one T cell receptor (beta chain). Its target antigen remains unknown. No much larger clone is present one base from it, and per-base qualities are unavailable. Other DNA sequences of this sample code for an identical CDR3. The CDR1 and CDR2 encoded by the germline V gene are MDHEN and SYDVKM. From the cysteine up to the phenylalanine, the CDR3 has a length of 15 residues. The retained sequence is limited to the CDR3, 45 bases, with the frame set at the first base. At the junction V is shortened by 5 bases and J by 2 bases; bases outside the gene matches: 4. The library relied on the immunoSEQ multiplex PCR assay. For the multiplex PCR, a mixture combining 60 forward primers for TCR Vbeta segments and 13 reverse primers for TCR Jbeta segments was used. A multiplex PCR assay on genomic DNA amplified the CDR3 region of rearranged TCR beta genes. On the Illumina HiSeq System, the amplified TCR beta libraries were sequenced as 87-base-pair reads. Per the source publication's procedure: A later analysis tallied 75 million to 85 million unique TCR beta chains across the 610 or so repertoires, and approximately 9.9 million of those chains were shared by two or more donors. Raw reads were error-corrected and collapsed into unique sequences by a nearest-neighbor algorithm in which closely related sequences were merged to remove PCR and sequencing errors. To assign V, D and J gene segments, CDR3 sequences were aligned to IMGT reference sequences. For a sequence to be retained, a match of at least six nucleotides was required to both a V gene segment and a J gene segment. A rearrangement counted as productive if the CDR3 had no stop codons and remained in frame with V and J, and every other rearrangement counted as non-productive. CDR3 was defined by IMGT convention, running from the second conserved V-encoded cysteine to the conserved J-encoded phenylalanine. The earlier analysis of 587 of the donors excluded sequences that lacked an unambiguous match to a single V gene segment. An earlier analysis of about 600 of the donors called V segments functional above 56.7% productive rearrangements and segregating when the between-donor standard deviation exceeded 5%. To diagnose cytomegalovirus status from the catalog of TCR beta chain sequences, a statistical classification framework was built. In a later analysis, TCR nucleotide sequences were compared against IMGT/GENE-DB human TR gene sequences so that V and J genes could be assigned. A later analysis assigned CDR3 sequences and most-parsimonious VDJ recombination scenarios with the TCRdist pipeline. A later analysis defined each TCR beta chain by its CDR3 amino acid sequence plus V-gene family, and excluded reads lacking a unique V-gene family. As a way to deal with suspected cross-contamination and a sequencing artifact, a later analysis dropped 500 to 700 nucleotide sequences that were highly shared and had low generation probability. In a later analysis, a clonal expansion index for each public chain was calculated from normalized within-repertoire ranks of inferred template counts. In a later analysis, generation probabilities were computed with a VDJ recombination model fitted to out-of-frame rearrangements, and the resulting probabilities were checked against IGoR. A later analysis scored TCR-TCR, TCR-HLA and TCR-CMV co-occurrence with hypergeometric tests, applying a repertoire-size bias correction to TCR pairs. False discovery rates were estimated in a later analysis by permuting HLA or CMV assignments 20 times. A later analysis grouped co-occurring TCRs with DBSCAN, adding TCRdist sequence similarity when clustering within HLA-allele-positive subsets. Repertoires with fewer than 30,000 or more than 120,000 public chains were left out of co-occurrence clustering, as were five repertoires with anomalous nucleotide sharing. TCRdb retrieved this table from immuneACCESS and kept in-frame rearrangements only. Not all clones are present; in checked studies, unresolved V genes account for under half, and no reason is known for the remainder. V, J and clone size were drawn from that table, and D and trimming were deduced from the DNA. The sample table holds over 150,000 clones, of which 70% to 85% were seen once. The ten largest clones add up to more than 4% of the sample.

The sample belongs to a study of cytomegalovirus exposure and HLA in healthy donors (dated 2017 in TCRdb). About the full investigation: In an earlier analysis of around 540 of the donors, 250 to 350 Gb of sequence data and 100 million or so unique TCR beta sequences from about 180 million T cells were reported. HLA typing covered class I and class II loci at four-digit resolution. All discovery cohort repertoires had been generated on a single sequencing platform. Donor age, sex, ethnicity and CMV serostatus were compiled alongside the repertoire data. Across about 380 genotyped donors of the cohort, an average of approximately 220,000 unique TCR beta nucleotide sequences per donor were sequenced, and approximately 17% of those sequences were non-productive. In a later analysis, previously published TCR beta repertoires from more than 500 donors were re-analyzed and high-resolution HLA genotyping was added so that TCR occurrence patterns could be studied. The number of typed donors differed by locus: about 629-630 for A, B, C, DRB1 and DQB1; 522 for DQA1; approximately 610 for DPA1; and some 430 for DPB1. Along with the roughly 670-subject first cohort, a separate validation cohort of some 130 different subjects was used. The study combined high-throughput TCR immunosequencing, statistical association of individual TCRs with disease status, and machine learning to predict cytomegalovirus infection status. The study used immunosequencing to profile the T cell repertoires of approximately 630 subjects and linked those repertoires to cytomegalovirus serostatus. Four or five DR-DQ haplotypes were handled as single units for association and clustering, since linkage in the cohort was strong. Rather than using new phenotypic data, the later analysis identified candidate immune exposures from TCR beta sequences and from how often those sequences occurred across donors. The genetic ancestry cluster associated with self-reported Caucasian donors included roughly 84% of the 398 genotyped donors. An earlier analysis of nearly 600 of the donors applied high-throughput TCR beta sequencing to assess whether each TCR beta V gene segment acted as functional or pseudogenic. Roughly 300 gigabases of sequencing data and approximately 93 million unique TCR sequences were included in an early release covering under 650 HLA-typed donors. The study aimed to test whether cataloging public T cell receptors could reveal signatures of past pathogen exposure. A later genetic analysis used genome-wide SNP genotypes for about three fifths of the 666 donors, treating that subset as a discovery cohort.

The cohort comprised under 700 healthy bone marrow donors. At the time of sampling, all cohort members were nominally healthy, though unrecorded immune exposures were likely present. The donor was CMV seronegative and was included in the group of approximately 350 seronegative cohort members. Every donor gave a peripheral blood sample, and the peripheral blood mononuclear cells from that sample were used for TCR beta sequencing. Genomic DNA was extracted from the blood cell samples with the Qiagen DNeasy Blood Extraction Kit. Results and caveats for the whole study, not just this receptor: The presence/absence analyses assumed that sequencing depth was roughly uniform across donors, and that assumption may not be true. A later genetic analysis associated a missense DCLRE1C variant with V-gene and J-gene trimming of TCR beta chains, and an independent cohort replicated the association. Most TCR sequences were seen in very few donors, while some public TCRs were found in many individuals. The 87-base-pair reads could not distinguish some IMGT-functional V segments, including TRBV6-2 and TRBV6-3, so those segments were excluded. A cluster of highly shared sequence variants was judged likely to represent a technical artifact of the sequencing pipeline. In a later analysis, TCR association rates were found to vary across HLA loci, with the most associated TCRs seen for DRB1 alleles and the fewest for HLA-C alleles. The only immune exposure information available for the cohort was CMV serostatus. Specific HLA alleles were associated with 15,000 to 20,000 TCR beta sequences at a false discovery rate of 0.05 in a later analysis. HLA typing was unavailable for some donors at each locus, so association tests used only the typed subset. When HLA alleles, especially DR and DQ, strongly co-occurred, attributing TCR associations to individual alleles was difficult. According to a later analysis, most CMV-associated TCR beta chains appeared to be HLA-restricted, and the HLA associations seemed to be driven largely by CMV exposure. A few of the identified cytomegalovirus-associated TCR beta chains were confirmed in vitro to be specific for cytomegalovirus antigens. Correlated functional status among segregating V segments might reflect linkage disequilibrium, but an unknown experimental factor could not be ruled out. Cytomegalovirus status was reported to be diagnosed by the classifier with high specificity and sensitivity in both the original and validation cohorts. A further reported finding was that TCR beta sequences accurately predicted the HLA-A and HLA-B alleles for most subjects in the first cohort. The authors suggested that the approach could potentially be extended to other disease states and immunological phenotypes. In a later analysis, several top co-occurrence clusters were reported to appear linked to parvovirus B19, influenza, CMV and Epstein-Barr virus. In this cohort, only TCR beta chains were sequenced, and detectable features were limited by the absence of alpha or paired-chain data. In a later genetic analysis, fewer N-insertions in productive TCRs were reported among donors in an Asian-associated ancestry cluster than the roughly 640-donor mean. The earlier analysis of 587 of the donors excluded over 15 rarely observed V segments, including chromosome 9 orphons, because counts were too low. In a later analysis, HLA-associated TCR beta chains were found to be more clonally expanded and to have lower generation probabilities than equally common non-associated chains. In an earlier analysis of over 550 of the donors, most TCR beta V segments were observed in productive rearrangements about 87% or about 30% of the time, broadly matching IMGT annotations. The study listed 150 to 200 TCR beta chains as associated with cytomegalovirus.

The sample taken for sequencing was PBMCs. This chain joins TRBV28 to TRBJ2-7; 12 bases in the junction line up with TRBD2. This clonotype was sampled from a man aged 35 to 55 in good health and CMV-seronegative. At the DNA level, the sequence is TGTGCCAGCAGTCTACGACTAGCGGGGGCCTACGAGCAGTACTTC. Translation gives CASSLRLAGAYEQYF.